A single sample gave rise to the 19 T cell receptor beta chains below, sequenced in a study of identical twins. One entry per CDR3 protein, called by TCRdb with MiXCR from the 5' RACE reads. The sample consists of 350,000 to 600,000 distinct CDR3 sequences, 13% to 15% of them appearing once. This same sample was also taken into another study, of yellow fever vaccine responses in identical twins.

Sequencing was done on a sample of CD4+ T cells sorted from blood. The receptors shown here come from a woman aged 18-29 years in good health.

This clonotype was detected only a few times. The V gene is TRBV9, the J gene TRBJ2-3; 7 bases fit TRBD1. This CDR3 contains 15 residues. Per germline, CDR1 SGDLS and CDR2 YYNGEE. Unmatched junction bases numbered 3, after V lost 0 bases and J lost 2 bases. The chain's CDR3 is CASSVGQGVTDTQYF. The CDR3 DNA follows: TGTGCCAGCAGCGTAGGCCAGGGGGTCACAGATACGCAGTATTTT.

The chain links TRBV7-2 to TRBJ1-2; perhaps TRBD1 as D (5 bases). V was clipped by 5 bases and J by 0 bases, with 7 bases between them. Germline V CDR1 and CDR2: SGHTA, FQGNSA. The CDR3 loop spans 13 amino acids. CDR3 in amino acids: CASSPGTNYGYTF. The DNA for the CDR3 is TGTGCCAGCAGCCCAGGGACTAACTATGGCTACACCTTC.

This clonotype was found once. The chain links TRBV14 to TRBJ2-3, with D possibly TRBD1 on 5 matching bases. The CDR3 length is 16 residues. The V gene's germline CDR1 is SGHDN and CDR2 FVKESK. V was shortened by 0 bases and J by 2 bases, with 12 bases between the two germline ends. In DNA form, the CDR3 reads TGTGCCAGCAGCCAAGATCAAGGACACATCACAGATACGCAGTATTTT. Residues: CASSQDQGHITDTQYF.

This clonotype has just a few counts. The V gene is TRBV5-1, the J gene TRBJ2-1; TRBD1 aligns across 9 bases. With 4 bases clipped from V and 8 bases from J, the junction kept 13 bases outside the gene matches. Germline CDR1 SGHRS, CDR2 YFSETQ. CDR3 length: 16 residues. CDR3 protein: CASSLRKTGGQDEQFF. The CDR3 region has the DNA TGCGCCAGCAGCCTCCGGAAGACAGGGGGTCAGGATGAGCAGTTCTTC.

This chain joins TRBV15 and TRBJ2-2; weak D call: TRBD2 (5 bases). Germline CDR1 reads LNHNV; CDR2 reads YYDKDF (reference sequence). V was cut by 5 bases and J by 3 bases, with 13 bases left in between. There are 15 residues in the CDR3. CDR3 region: CATSPTLGDTGELFF. The CDR3 region has the DNA TGTGCCACCAGCCCGACTCTCGGGGACACCGGGGAGCTGTTTTTT.

This clonotype turned up a few times. J is TRBJ1-2 and V is TRBV12-3 or TRBV12-4; D gene uncertain. The ends were cut back, 4 bases at V and 6 bases at J, with 12 bases in the middle. CDR3 length: 13 residues. In DNA form, the CDR3 reads TGTGCCAGCAGTTGGGTCCGGAACCATGGCTACACCTTC. It yields the protein CASSWVRNHGYTF.

The chain joins TRBV20-1 to TRBJ2-3; a weak D match, TRBD2 (6 bases). The CDR3 spans 14 residues. Trimming pared 3 bases from V and 3 bases from J, leaving 13 bases between. Germline V lookup: CDR1 DFQATT, CDR2 SNEGSKA (reference sequence). In DNA, the CDR3 is TGCAGTGCTAGTGTGGGGGGAATTACAGATACGCAGTATTTT. Encoded protein: CSASVGGITDTQYF.

V usage is TRBV2 and J usage is TRBJ2-7; D unclear. Trimming cost V 1 base and J 4 bases, with 5 bases left between them. This CDR3 comprises 12 residues. The germline gives CDR1 SNHLY, CDR2 FYNNEI. The CDR3, as DNA: TGTGCCAGCAGTGAAGTCGGGTACGAGCAGTACTTC. As protein: CASSEVGYEQYF. The full variable domain, its missing parts supplied by reference TRBV2 and TRBJ2-7, is EPEVTQTPSHQVTQMGQEVILRCVPISNHLYFYWYRQILGQKVEFLVSFYNNEISEKSEIFDDQFSVERPDGSNFTLKIRSTKLEDSAMYFCASSEVGYEQYFGPGTRLTVT.

V is TRBV20-1 and J is TRBJ2-1; 10 positions agree with TRBD2. J was trimmed by 4 bases and V by 2 bases; bases with no gene match: 2. Germline-derived CDR1 and CDR2 are DFQATT and SNEGSKA (reference sequence). The CDR3 has 14 amino acids. The CDR3 here is CSARNSGGYNEQFF. CDR3 nucleotide sequence: TGCAGTGCTAGAAATAGCGGGGGGTACAATGAGCAGTTCTTC.

There are a few counts of this clonotype. V usage is TRBV2 and J usage is TRBJ1-2; D gene ambiguous. V lost 11 bases and J 4 bases, leaving 14 bases between the germline ends. This CDR3 has 12 amino acids. Germline CDR1 is SNHLY and CDR2 is FYNNEI. The CDR3 is CAGCAELYGYTF. Here the CDR3 DNA reads TGTGCCGGGTGTGCAGAACTCTATGGCTACACCTTC.

In its sample, this clonotype was seen many times. The chain recombines TRBV6-6 with TRBJ2-5, with unresolved D. V lost 2 bases and J 5 bases, leaving 9 bases between the germline ends. From germline, CDR1 is MNHNY and CDR2 SVGAGI (reference sequence). The CDR3 runs 13 residues. The CDR3 DNA follows: TGTGCCAGCAGTTACGGTTCGCTTGAGACCCAGTACTTC. Translated: CASSYGSLETQYF.

V gene TRBV20-1 combines with J gene TRBJ2-3, with a tentative D call TRBD2 (6 bases). Germline loops: CDR1 DFQATT, CDR2 SNEGSKA (reference sequence). Trimming pared 1 base from V and 8 bases from J, leaving 13 bases between. The CDR3 runs 13 residues. CDR3 region: CSARVTGEGTQYF. CDR3 coding DNA: TGCAGTGCTAGAGTGACGGGAGAGGGTACGCAGTATTTT.

J is TRBJ2-7 and V is TRBV7-9; tentatively, D is TRBD2 (5 bases). Trimming took 10 bases from V and 3 from J, leaving 10 bases between them. CDR1 SEHNR and CDR2 FQNEAQ come from the germline V gene (reference sequence). This CDR3 has 11 amino acids. The CDR3 nucleotides read TGTGCCACTCTCCGGGGCTACGAGCAGTACTTC. It translates to CATLRGYEQYF.

There are a few counts of this clonotype. The rearrangement links TRBV5-1 to TRBJ2-1; 13 bases align to TRBD2. V lost 4 bases and J lost 5; bases outside the gene matches: 6. Germline V lookup: CDR1 SGHRS, CDR2 YFSETQ. This CDR3 region has 16 residues. The CDR3: CASSRTSGSRNNEQFF. CDR3 in DNA: TGCGCCAGCAGCCGGACTAGCGGGAGTAGAAACAATGAGCAGTTCTTC.

The chain employs TRBV10-3 and TRBJ2-3; TRBD2 matches at 10 bases. This CDR3 region has 17 residues. V gave up 7 bases and J gave up 5 bases; unmatched junction bases: 15. The germline V gene has CDR1 ENHRY and CDR2 SYGVKD. This CDR3 is CAITKRLSGRAGDTQYF. DNA for the CDR3: TGTGCCATCACTAAGAGGTTGAGCGGGAGGGCCGGAGATACGCAGTATTTT.

This clonotype showed up just a few times. The chain couples TRBV6-6 to TRBJ2-7; D unresolved. The V and J ends lost 2 bases and 7 bases respectively, with 6 bases between them. The germline V gene has CDR1 MNHNY and CDR2 SVGAGI (reference sequence). The CDR3 is 11 amino acids. The CDR3 bases are TGTGCCAGCAGTTACCCGCTGGAGCAGTACTTC. Translated: CASSYPLEQYF.

This chain joins TRBV11-1 and TRBJ2-1, with 9 bases that match TRBD2. There are 15 residues in the CDR3. Looked up from germline, CDR1 is SGHAT and CDR2 is FQDESV (reference sequence). The trim removed 8 bases at V and 2 bases at J, leaving 7 bases unmatched. The DNA for the CDR3 is TGTGCCAGCGGGGCGGGACTAGCAGCCTACAATGAGCAGTTCTTC. This codes for CASGAGLAAYNEQFF.

This sequence joins TRBV7-9 and TRBJ2-2; TRBD1 matches at 7 bases. Trimming cost V 5 bases and J 3 bases; bases outside gene matches: 3. This CDR3 is built from 14 residues. Looked up from germline, CDR1 is SEHNR and CDR2 is FQNEAQ (reference sequence). CDR3 in amino acids: CASSHRGDTGELFF. The CDR3 nucleotides read TGTGCCAGCAGCCACAGGGGCGACACCGGGGAGCTGTTTTTT. The full variable domain, with the rest looked up from reference TRBV7-9 and TRBJ2-2, is DTGVSQNPRHKITKRGQNVTFRCDPISEHNRLYWYRQTLGQGPEFLTYFQNEAQLEKSRLLSDRFSAERPKGSFSTLEIQRTEQGDSAMYLCASSHRGDTGELFFGEGSRLTVL.

This clonotype was seen a handful of times. The chain carries TRBV12-3 or TRBV12-4 and TRBJ2-3, with D unresolved. The CDR3 loop spans 12 amino acids. Trimming stripped 3 bases from V and 8 bases from J, with 9 bases between. CDR3 amino acids: CASSLVRGTQYF. CDR3 sequence (DNA): TGTGCCAGCAGTTTGGTGAGAGGTACGCAGTATTTT.